This TCR beta chain was found in a study of identical twins. Broader study findings: Out-of-frame alpha sequences common to twins exhibited an excess of low generation probability.

In regard to this clonotype: No antigen is known for it.

Only healthy Caucasians were enrolled as donors. CDR1 is SGHRS, CDR2 YFSETQ, per germline. V shed 0 bases and J shed 6 bases, with 12 bases lying between them. The CDR3 has 14 residues. A single record per CDR3 protein comes from TCRdb applying MiXCR to the 5' RACE reads. The table shows fewer than 350,000 distinct CDR3 sequences, with roughly 8.6% occurring only once. These sequences were also reported in another study, on yellow fever vaccine responses in identical twins.

This receptor was obtained from a woman in her late teens or twenties in good health. Material: memory (CD45RO+) T cells sorted from blood. The chain uses TRBV5-1 and TRBJ1-2; maybe TRBD1 (6 bases). The CDR3 coding sequence is TGCGCCAGCAGCTTGGGGGTCAGGGGTGATGGCTACACCTTC. Amino acid sequence: CASSLGVRGDGYTF.